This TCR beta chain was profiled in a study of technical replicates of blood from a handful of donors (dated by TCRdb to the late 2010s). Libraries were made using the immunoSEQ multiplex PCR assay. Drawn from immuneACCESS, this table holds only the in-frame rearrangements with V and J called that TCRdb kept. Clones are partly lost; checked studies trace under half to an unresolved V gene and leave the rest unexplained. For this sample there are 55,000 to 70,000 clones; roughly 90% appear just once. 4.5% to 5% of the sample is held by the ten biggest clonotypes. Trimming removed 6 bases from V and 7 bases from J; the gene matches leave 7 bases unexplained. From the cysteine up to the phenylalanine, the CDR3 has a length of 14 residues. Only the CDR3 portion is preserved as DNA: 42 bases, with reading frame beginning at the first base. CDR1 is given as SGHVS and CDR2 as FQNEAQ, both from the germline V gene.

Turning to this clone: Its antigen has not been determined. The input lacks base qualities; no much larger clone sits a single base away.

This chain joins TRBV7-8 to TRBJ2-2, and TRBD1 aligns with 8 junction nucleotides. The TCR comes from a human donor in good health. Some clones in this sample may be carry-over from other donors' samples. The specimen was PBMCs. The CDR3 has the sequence CASRDRGVYGELFF. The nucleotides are TGTGCCAGCAGAGACAGGGGAGTGTACGGGGAGCTGTTTTTT.